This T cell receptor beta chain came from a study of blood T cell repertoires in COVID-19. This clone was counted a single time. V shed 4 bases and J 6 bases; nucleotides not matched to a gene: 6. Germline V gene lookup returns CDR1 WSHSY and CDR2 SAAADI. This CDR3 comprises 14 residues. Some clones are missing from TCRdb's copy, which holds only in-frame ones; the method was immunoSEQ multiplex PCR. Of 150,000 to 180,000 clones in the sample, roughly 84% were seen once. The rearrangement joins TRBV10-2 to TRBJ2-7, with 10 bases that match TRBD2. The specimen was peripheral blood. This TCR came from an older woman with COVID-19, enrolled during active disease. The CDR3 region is CASSGSSGSFEQYF. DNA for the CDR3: TGCGCCAGCAGTGGTTCTAGCGGGAGCTTCGAGCAGTACTTC.